Listed below are T cell receptor beta chains from one sample, sequenced in a study of OX40 agonist ivuxolimab in advanced cancers. Libraries were prepared by immunoSEQ multiplex PCR; TCRdb keeps only in-frame clonotypes and omits some of them. The sample has around 95,000 clones, nearly 90% seen once. This material consisted of CD4+ or CD8+ T cells sorted from blood, taken in a trial of the OX40 agonist ivuxolimab. These TCRs come from an adult with an advanced solid tumor such as melanoma, head and neck, liver or kidney cancer. Both conserved end residues are part of each CDR3. D genes are given only for firm matches. Rows give clone size only sometimes, using once, few, many, or a class for an expanded clone.

TRBV5-1	.	.	TRBJ1-1	TGCGCCAGCAGCTTGGGCGGGGTGGGTGAAGCTTTCTTT	CASSLGGVGEAFF
TRBV15	.	.	TRBJ2-7	TGTGCCACCAGCAGAGGATACTACGAGCAGTACTTC	CATSRGYYEQYF
TRBV29-1	TRBD2	.	TRBJ2-3	TGCAGCGTTGTTGGAACGACTAGCGGGAGCACAGATACGCAGTATTTT	CSVVGTTSGSTDTQYF
TRBV5-1	.	.	TRBJ2-1	TGCGCCAGCAGCATGGGACCAGCGCCTGAGCAGTTCTTC	CASSMGPAPEQFF
TRBV6-5	TRBD1	.	TRBJ1-2	TGTGCCAGCAGTTACCTCGACAGGGGGTCTGGAGGCTACACCTTC	CASSYLDRGSGGYTF
TRBV5-8	.	.	TRBJ1-4	TGTGCCAGCTCCCCCGGGACCCACCTTGGAGCTAATGAAAAACTGTTTTTT	CASSPGTHLGANEKLFF
TRBV28	TRBD1	.	TRBJ2-3	TGTGCCAGCAGTGGCCGGGACAGGGGGGGCACAGATACGCAGTATTTT	CASSGRDRGGTDTQYF
TRBV7-9	.	.	TRBJ2-1	TGTGCCAGCAGCTCGTGGAATGAGCAGTTCTTC	CASSSWNEQFF
TRBV7-2	.	.	TRBJ1-5	TGTGCCAGCAGCTTTTGGGCCCCGGGGAGTCAGCCCCAGCATTTT	CASSFWAPGSQPQHF
TRBV19	TRBD2	.	TRBJ2-1	TGTGCCAGTAGTATGTTAGCGGGGAGAGATGATGAGCAGTTCTTC	CASSMLAGRDDEQFF
TRBV5-5	TRBD2	once	TRBJ2-2	TGTGCCAGCAGCCCCGGGACTAGCGGTTTAGGGACCGGGGAGCTGTTTTTT	CASSPGTSGLGTGELFF
TRBV29-1	.	.	TRBJ2-3	TGCAGCGCTGACCGCCCGGGAGTGGGGTCAGATACGCAGTATTTT	CSADRPGVGSDTQYF
TRBV19	TRBD1	once	TRBJ2-5	TGTGCCAGTACCATCGGGGACAGGGGCCAGCAGTACTTC	CASTIGDRGQQYF
TRBV27	.	.	TRBJ1-1	TGTGCCAGCAGTCCTGGCCTTGGTACCACTGAAGCTTTCTTT	CASSPGLGTTEAFF
TRBV7-2	.	.	TRBJ2-1	TGTGCCAGCAGCTTAGCACGGTGGCTACCTAATGAGCAGTTCTTC	CASSLARWLPNEQFF
TRBV9	.	.	TRBJ2-1	TGTGCCAGCAGCGTACAGCCAAGCTCCTACAATGAGCAGTTCTTC	CASSVQPSSYNEQFF
TRBV5-4	TRBD1	.	TRBJ2-7	TGTGCCAGCAGCCGGGACAGGGCGACCTACGAGCAGTACTTC	CASSRDRATYEQYF
TRBV6-1	.	.	TRBJ1-5	TGTGCCAGCACAGGCAGAAACAATCAGCCCCAGCATTTT	CASTGRNNQPQHF
TRBV27	TRBD1	.	TRBJ2-1	TGTGCCGTCGAAAACCTGGGACAGGGGATGGACAATGAGCAGTTCTTC	CAVENLGQGMDNEQFF
TRBV10-2	TRBD2	.	TRBJ2-7	TGCGCCAGCAGTGAGTTTGGGACTAGCGGGATTACGGGTTCCGGCGAGCAGTACTTC	CASSEFGTSGITGSGEQYF
TRBV5-4	TRBD2	.	TRBJ2-7	TGTGCCAGCAGCTCGGTGCGGCGGGAGGAAGAGCAGTACTTC	CASSSVRREEEQYF
TRBV5-1	.	.	TRBJ2-5	TGCGCCAGCAGGTCCCTTAGCGAACAAGAGACCCAGTACTTC	CASRSLSEQETQYF
TRBV7-2	.	.	TRBJ2-1	TGTGCCAGCAGCTTAGTAGGGAGGGAGCAGTTCTTC	CASSLVGREQFF
TRBV10-3	TRBD1	.	TRBJ1-6	TGTGCCACTCACGGGACAGGGAATTCACCCCTCCACTTT	CATHGTGNSPLHF
TRBV5-4	TRBD2	.	TRBJ2-3	TGTGCCAGCGGGACTAGCGGGGGGCCTCGCACAGATACGCAGTATTTT	CASGTSGGPRTDTQYF
TRBV12-5	TRBD2	few	TRBJ2-1	TGTGCTAGTGGTTCTAGCGGGAGATTACATGAGCAGTTCTTC	CASGSSGRLHEQFF
TRBV18	.	.	TRBJ1-5	TGTGCCAGCTCACCAGTGGCCGGTTCTCGGGATCAGCCCCAGCATTTT	CASSPVAGSRDQPQHF
TRBV7-6	.	.	TRBJ2-5	TGTGCCAGCAGCTTAGCGGACATAGAGACCCAGTACTTC	CASSLADIETQYF